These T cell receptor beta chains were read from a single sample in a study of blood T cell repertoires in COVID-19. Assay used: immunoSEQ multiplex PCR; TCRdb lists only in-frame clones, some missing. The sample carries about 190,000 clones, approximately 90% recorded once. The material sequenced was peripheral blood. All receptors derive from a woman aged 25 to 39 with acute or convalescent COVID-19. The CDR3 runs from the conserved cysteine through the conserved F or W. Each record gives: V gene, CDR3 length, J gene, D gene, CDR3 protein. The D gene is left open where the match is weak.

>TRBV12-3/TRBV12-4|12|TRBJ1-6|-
CASSLHYSPLHF
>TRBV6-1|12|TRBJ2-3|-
CASSDRTDTQYF
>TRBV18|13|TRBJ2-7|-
CASSPGLNYEQYF
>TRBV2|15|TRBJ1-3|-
CASSASYSSGNTIYF
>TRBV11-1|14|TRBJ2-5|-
CASSLDPGSETQYF
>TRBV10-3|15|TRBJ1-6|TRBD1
CAISDLGQAYSPLHF
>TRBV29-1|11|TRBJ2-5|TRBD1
CSAGTAETQYF
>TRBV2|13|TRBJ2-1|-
CASEVLDSVSEFF
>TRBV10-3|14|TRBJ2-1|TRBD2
CAIRVAGVGNEQFF
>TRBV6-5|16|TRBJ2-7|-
CASSYSSGTSLTEQYF
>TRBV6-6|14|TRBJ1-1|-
CASSYPEGNTEAFF
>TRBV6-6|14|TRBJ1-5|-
CASTGGGTVHPQHF
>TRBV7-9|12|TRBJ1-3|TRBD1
CAYGQGADTIYF
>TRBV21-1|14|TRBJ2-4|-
CASTRLELKNIQYF
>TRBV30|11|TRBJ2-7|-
CACTSSYEQYF
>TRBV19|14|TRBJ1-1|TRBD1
CASSWGTGNTEAFF
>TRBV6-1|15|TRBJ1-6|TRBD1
CASSEAGQGSSPLHF
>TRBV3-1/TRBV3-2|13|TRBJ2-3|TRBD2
CASSSGRGDTQYF
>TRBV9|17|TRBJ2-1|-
CASSVAGTGTTSNEQFF